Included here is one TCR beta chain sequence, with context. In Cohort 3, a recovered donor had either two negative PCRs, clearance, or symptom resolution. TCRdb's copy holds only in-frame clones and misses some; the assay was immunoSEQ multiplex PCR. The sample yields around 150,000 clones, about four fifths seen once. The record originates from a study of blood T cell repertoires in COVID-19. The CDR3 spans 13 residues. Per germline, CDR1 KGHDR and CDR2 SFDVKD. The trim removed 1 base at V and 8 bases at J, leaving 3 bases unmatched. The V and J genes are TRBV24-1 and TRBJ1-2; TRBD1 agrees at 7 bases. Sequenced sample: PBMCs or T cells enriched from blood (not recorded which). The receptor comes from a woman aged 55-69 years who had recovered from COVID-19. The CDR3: CATSDFTGEGYTF. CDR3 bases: TGTGCCACCAGTGATTTCACAGGGGAAGGCTACACCTTC.